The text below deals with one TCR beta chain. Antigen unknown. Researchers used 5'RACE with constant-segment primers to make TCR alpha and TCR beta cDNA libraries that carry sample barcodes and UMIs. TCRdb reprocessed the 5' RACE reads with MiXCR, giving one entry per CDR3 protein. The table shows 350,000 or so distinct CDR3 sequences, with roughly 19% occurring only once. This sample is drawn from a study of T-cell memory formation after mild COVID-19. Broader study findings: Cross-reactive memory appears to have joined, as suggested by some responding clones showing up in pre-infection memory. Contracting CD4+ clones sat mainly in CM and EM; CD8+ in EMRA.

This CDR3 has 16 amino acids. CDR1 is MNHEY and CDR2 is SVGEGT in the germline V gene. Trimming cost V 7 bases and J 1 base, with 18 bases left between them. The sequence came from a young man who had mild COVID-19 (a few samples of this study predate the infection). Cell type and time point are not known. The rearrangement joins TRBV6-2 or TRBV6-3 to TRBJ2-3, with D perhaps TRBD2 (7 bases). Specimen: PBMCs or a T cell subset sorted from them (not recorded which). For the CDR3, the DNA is TGTGCCAGCACCCCATTGGGGGGGCAGGGCACAGATACGCAGTATTTT. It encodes CASTPLGGQGTDTQYF.